Below, 23 T cell receptor beta chains from the same sample are listed, as sequenced in a study of blood T cell repertoires in COVID-19. Libraries were prepared by immunoSEQ multiplex PCR; TCRdb keeps only in-frame clonotypes and omits some of them. Of about 200,000 clones in the sample, more than 75% were seen once. The sample consisted of peripheral blood. The receptors derive from an older man with acute or convalescent COVID-19.

The V call is TRBV19, the J call TRBJ2-2; no clear D gene. The germline V gene has CDR1 LNHDA and CDR2 SQIVND (reference sequence). This CDR3 contains 15 residues. Trimming cost V 3 bases and J 0 bases, with 8 bases left between them. The chain's CDR3 is CASSIGQANTGELFF. Written as DNA, the CDR3 is TGTGCCAGTAGTATTGGGCAGGCGAACACCGGGGAGCTGTTTTTT.

This clone was observed a few times. This chain connects TRBV9 to TRBJ2-2, with 8 bases fitting TRBD1. Germline CDR1 SGDLS, CDR2 YYNGEE. The CDR3 has 13 residues. Germline trimming cut 5 bases from V and 7 bases from J; bases unmatched to any gene: 4. CDR3 DNA sequence: TGTGCCAGCAGTTGGGGACAGGTCGGGGAGCTGTTTTTT. This translates into CASSWGQVGELFF. Full variable domain (remainder filled in from reference TRBV9 and TRBJ2-2): DSGVTQTPKHLITATGQRVTLRCSPRSGDLSVYWYQQSLDQGLQFLIQYYNGEERAKGNILERFSAQQFPDLHSELNLSSLELGDSALYFCASSWGQVGELFFGEGSRLTVL.

This chain links TRBV11-1 with TRBJ1-3; 7 positions agree with TRBD1. The CDR3 extends over 14 amino acids. Germline CDR1 reads SGHAT; CDR2 reads FQDESV (reference sequence). V was pared by 7 bases and J by 3 bases, with 6 bases of the junction left unmatched. Here the CDR3 DNA reads TGTGCCAGCACCCCGACAGGGAATGGAAACACCATATATTTT. Translated: CASTPTGNGNTIYF.

The chain carries TRBV5-1 and TRBJ2-1, with TRBD2 matching over 7 bases. The trim removed 0 bases at V and 1 base at J, leaving 4 bases unmatched. The CDR3 is 16 amino acids. The V gene's germline CDR1 is SGHRS and CDR2 YFSETQ. DNA for the CDR3: TGCGCCAGCAGCTTGGCCGGCGGGAGTTCCTACAATGAGCAGTTCTTC. This sequence encodes CASSLAGGSSYNEQFF.

This chain uses TRBV19 with TRBJ2-1, with 8 bases aligning to TRBD2. V shed 5 bases, J shed 1 base, and the junction held 4 bases outside the gene matches. From germline, CDR1 is LNHDA and CDR2 SQIVND (reference sequence). This CDR3 has 15 amino acids. The chain's CDR3 is CASSDSGESYNEQFF. As DNA, the CDR3 is TGTGCCAGTAGTGATAGCGGGGAGTCCTACAATGAGCAGTTCTTC.

J is TRBJ2-7 and V is TRBV4-1; TRBD2 agrees at 8 bases. The length of the CDR3 is 18 residues. CDR1 is MGHRA, CDR2 YSYEKL, per germline. V lost 0 bases and J lost 2; bases outside the gene matches: 12. The CDR3 loop reads CASSQERQAGGLAYEQYF. CDR3 in DNA: TGCGCCAGCAGCCAAGAACGACAGGCGGGGGGCCTCGCCTACGAGCAGTACTTC.

The chain links TRBV21-1 to TRBJ2-7; TRBD1 is the table's D call and was not checked against the DNA. TRBV21-1 is labeled a pseudogene. The CDR3 runs 13 residues. The CDR3 region is CASSKDIAYEQYF. CDR3 sequence (DNA): TGTGCCAGCAGCAAAGACATCGCCTACGAGCAGTACTTC.

V is TRBV19 and J is TRBJ1-1; tentative D call: TRBD1 (5 bases). Germline CDR1 and CDR2: LNHDA and SQIVND (reference sequence). V shed 4 bases and J shed 2 bases, with 8 bases lying between them. This CDR3 spans 13 amino acids. CDR3 protein: CASSKTANTEAFF. CDR3 nucleotides: TGTGCCAGTAGTAAGACAGCTAACACTGAAGCTTTCTTT.

The J gene is TRBJ2-3, the V gene TRBV18; no clear D. Germline V gene sequence: CDR1 KGHSH, CDR2 LQKENI. V was pared by 3 bases and J by 4 bases, with 17 bases between. This CDR3 comprises 16 residues. The CDR3, as DNA: TGTGCCAGCTCACCTTTACCTACCACCGTCCCAGATACGCAGTATTTT. Amino acid sequence: CASSPLPTTVPDTQYF.

The V call is TRBV4-1, the J call TRBJ1-5, with no clear D. V shed 3 bases and J shed 2 bases, with 8 bases lying between them. Germline assignment: CDR1 MGHRA and CDR2 YSYEKL. The CDR3 length is 14 residues. The CDR3 is CASSHPAGNQPQHF. The CDR3 nucleotides are TGCGCCAGCAGCCACCCGGCGGGCAATCAGCCCCAGCATTTT.

CDR3 loop: CASSSPPRGWFDSPLHF. Here the CDR3 DNA reads TGTGCCAGCAGTTCCCCGCCCAGGGGGTGGTTTGATTCACCCCTCCACTTT. This chain connects TRBV6-2 or TRBV6-3 to TRBJ1-6; 7 bases line up with TRBD1. In germline, CDR1 is MNHEY, CDR2 SVGEGT. The CDR3 covers 17 residues. Germline trimming cut 4 bases from V and 8 bases from J; bases unmatched to any gene: 14.

The V call is TRBV3-1 (or the pseudogene TRBV3-2), the J call TRBJ2-3; D gene unclear. Trimming left V 3 bases short and J 3 bases short, with 7 bases between. Germline CDR1 is LGHDT and CDR2 is YNNKEL (reference sequence). The CDR3 length is 13 residues. CDR3 coding DNA: TGTGCCAGCAGCCACTTGTCGACAGATACGCAGTATTTT. Its translation is CASSHLSTDTQYF.

The chain recombines TRBV5-1 with TRBJ1-1; D perhaps matches TRBD1 (5 bases). From germline, CDR1 is SGHRS and CDR2 YFSETQ. Trimming removed 0 bases at V and 1 base at J, with 10 bases between. This CDR3 spans 15 amino acids. The CDR3: CASSLEPRENTEAFF. CDR3 sequence (DNA): TGCGCCAGCAGCTTGGAGCCCAGGGAGAACACTGAAGCTTTCTTT.

This chain joins TRBV7-2 and TRBJ1-5; 9 nucleotides align to TRBD1. V dropped 5 bases and J dropped 4; count of bases not matched to a gene: 6. Germline V gene sequence: CDR1 SGHTA, CDR2 FQGNSA. This CDR3 has 15 residues. The CDR3 DNA sequence: TGTGCCAGCAGCGTTGGGACAGGGAGGAATCAGCCCCAGCATTTT. It translates to CASSVGTGRNQPQHF. The variable domain in full, completed from reference TRBV7-2 and TRBJ1-5, reads GAGVSQSPSNKVTEKGKDVELRCDPISGHTALYWYRQSLGQGLEFLIYFQGNSAPDKSGLPSDRFSAERTGGSVSTLTIQRTQQEDSAVYLCASSVGTGRNQPQHFGDGTRLSIL.

This sequence joins TRBV5-1 and TRBJ2-2; TRBD2 matches 7 bases. The germline CDR1 and CDR2 sequences are SGHRS and YFSETQ. V shed 5 bases and J 0 bases; nucleotides not matched to a gene: 7. The CDR3 length is 16 residues. The CDR3 DNA follows: TGCGCCAGCAGAGCGGCGGGAGCCTCGAACACCGGGGAGCTGTTTTTT. This gives the protein CASRAAGASNTGELFF.

The V and J genes are TRBV6-5 and TRBJ2-7; 11 bases line up with TRBD1. This CDR3 spans 15 amino acids. Trimming removed 5 bases from V and 4 bases from J; junction bases left unmatched: 7. In germline, CDR1 is MNHEY, CDR2 SVGAGI. The CDR3 reads CASSKPGQGVYEQYF. Written as DNA, the CDR3 is TGTGCCAGCAGTAAGCCGGGACAGGGGGTTTACGAGCAGTACTTC.

The sample holds one count of this clone. The chain combines TRBV18 with TRBJ2-4; possibly TRBD1 for D (6 bases). The length of the CDR3 is 12 residues. In germline, CDR1 is KGHSH, CDR2 LQKENI. V was trimmed by 0 bases and J by 9 bases, leaving 6 bases between them. CDR3 protein: CASSPPGAIQYF. In nucleotides, the CDR3 is TGTGCCAGCTCACCACCGGGGGCCATTCAGTACTTC.

The chain joins TRBV6-6 to TRBJ2-1; 11 positions match TRBD2. Germline CDR1 and CDR2: MNHNY and SVGAGI (reference sequence). J gave up 4 bases and V 6 bases, and 5 bases lay outside the gene matches. The CDR3 consists of 15 residues. CDR3 residues: CASRPTSGSYNEQFF. DNA for the CDR3: TGTGCCAGCAGACCTACTAGCGGGAGTTACAATGAGCAGTTCTTC.

The genes are TRBV24-1 and TRBJ2-6; a weak D match, TRBD1 (6 bases). Germline CDR1 and CDR2: KGHDR and SFDVKD. V was shortened by 3 bases and J by 1 base, with 15 bases between the two germline ends. This CDR3 region has 18 residues. The CDR3 spells CATSDPTGLGSGANVLTF. The CDR3 DNA follows: TGTGCCACCAGTGATCCAACAGGGCTGGGGTCTGGGGCCAACGTCCTGACTTTC.

The V gene is TRBV15, the J gene TRBJ2-3, with TRBD1 matching 7 bases. Germline V gene lookup returns CDR1 LNHNV and CDR2 YYDKDF (reference sequence). This CDR3 has 15 residues. Trimming at V came to 0 bases and at J to 2 bases, leaving 2 bases not matched to a gene. The CDR3 DNA reads TGTGCCACCAGCAGAGAAGACAGGGTCACAGATACGCAGTATTTT. Its protein is CATSREDRVTDTQYF. Variable domain in full (rest from reference TRBV15 and TRBJ2-3): DAMVIQNPRYQVTQFGKPVTLSCSQTLNHNVMYWYQQKSSQAPKLLFHYYDKDFNNEADTPDNFQSRRPNTSFCFLDIRSPGLGDTAMYLCATSREDRVTDTQYFGPGTRLTVL.

With respect to this clone: This may be a read error: a much more frequent sequence differs by one nucleotide. The J gene is TRBJ1-4, the V gene TRBV9; 9 bases are shared with TRBD1. This CDR3 spans 14 amino acids. The germline gives CDR1 SGDLS, CDR2 YYNGEE. The V and J ends lost 4 bases and 6 bases, in that order; junction bases with no gene match: 4. The CDR3, as DNA: TGTGCCAGCAGCTCGGGACAGGGAGATGAAAAACTGTTTTTT. The encoded protein is CASSSGQGDEKLFF.

This clone appeared once. The chain has TRBV9 and TRBJ2-2; 11 positions agree with TRBD2. V shed 6 bases, J shed 1 base, and the junction held 14 bases outside the gene matches. CDR1 and CDR2 (germline): SGDLS, YYNGEE. There are 19 residues in the CDR3. Here the CDR3 DNA reads TGTGCCAGCAATAGCCGGGCTAGCGGGAGGTGGGAGAACACCGGGGAGCTGTTTTTT. This codes for CASNSRASGRWENTGELFF.

V is TRBV5-1 and J is TRBJ2-1; TRBD2 might be the D (6 bases). CDR1 and CDR2 from the germline V gene are SGHRS and YFSETQ. The germline V and J ends were trimmed by 3 bases and 0 bases, with 13 bases remaining between them. The CDR3 contains 16 residues. This CDR3 is CASSSSGLSSYNEQFF. DNA of the CDR3: TGCGCCAGCAGCTCGAGCGGGCTTAGCTCCTACAATGAGCAGTTCTTC.